This T cell receptor (beta chain) was recovered during a study of T cells and Merkel cell carcinoma outcomes. V was cut by 6 bases and J by 14 bases, with 19 bases left in between. This CDR3 has 12 residues. The germline CDR1 and CDR2 sequences are MNHEY and SMNVEV (reference sequence). Generated by immunoSEQ multiplex PCR, the TCRdb table keeps only in-frame clones and is missing some. The repertoire consists of roughly 3,300 clones, with 85% to 95% occurring once and the leading ten covering under 2%. The receptor comes from a human donor with Merkel cell carcinoma. This sequence joins TRBV27 and TRBJ1-2, with D unresolved. The sequencing input was tumor tissue from Merkel cell carcinoma. CDR3 residues: CASSPMTGVITF. CDR3 DNA: TGTGCCAGCAGCCCTATGACCGGAGTAATTACCTTC.